This T cell receptor (beta chain) was identified during a study of shared clonotypes between healthy human individuals. The CDR3 totals 15 residues. V trimming: 2 bases; J trimming: 2 bases; junction bases outside the gene matches: 4. From germline, CDR1 is KGHSH and CDR2 LQKENI. The table came from immunoSEQ multiplex PCR; TCRdb's copy has only in-frame clones and leaves some out. The profile shows roughly 2,500,000 clones, over 85% of them singletons. This rearrangement joins TRBV18 to TRBJ2-7, with 9 bases aligning to TRBD1. This clonotype was obtained from a man aged 18-30 years in good health. Some clones in this sample may be carry-over from other donors' samples. Sequencing used naive CD4+ T cells from PBMCs. Regarding subset: CD45RA+ positively selected. CDR3 sequence reads: CASSPGTGFAYEQYF. DNA of the CDR3: TGTGCCAGCTCACCAGGGACAGGGTTCGCCTACGAGCAGTACTTC.